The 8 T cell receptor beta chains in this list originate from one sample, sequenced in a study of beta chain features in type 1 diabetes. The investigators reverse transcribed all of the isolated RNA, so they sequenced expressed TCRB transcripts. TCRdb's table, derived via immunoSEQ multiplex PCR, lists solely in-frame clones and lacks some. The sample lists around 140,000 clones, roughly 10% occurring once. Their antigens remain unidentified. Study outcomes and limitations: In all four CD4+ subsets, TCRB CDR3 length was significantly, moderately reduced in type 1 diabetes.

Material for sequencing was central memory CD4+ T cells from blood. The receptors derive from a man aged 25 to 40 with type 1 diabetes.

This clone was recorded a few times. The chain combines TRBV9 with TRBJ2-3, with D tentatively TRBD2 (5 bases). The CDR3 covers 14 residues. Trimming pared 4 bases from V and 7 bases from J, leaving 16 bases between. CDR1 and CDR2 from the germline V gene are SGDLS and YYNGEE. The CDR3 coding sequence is TGTGCCAGCAGCCTCCTCAGCGGCTTTAATACGCAGTATTTT. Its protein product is CASSLLSGFNTQYF.

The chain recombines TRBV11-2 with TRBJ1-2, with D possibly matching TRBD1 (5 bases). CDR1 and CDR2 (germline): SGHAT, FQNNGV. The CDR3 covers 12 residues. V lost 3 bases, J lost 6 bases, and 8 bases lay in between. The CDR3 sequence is CASSLEGNGYTF. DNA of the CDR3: TGTGCCAGCAGCTTGGAGGGGAATGGCTACACCTTC.

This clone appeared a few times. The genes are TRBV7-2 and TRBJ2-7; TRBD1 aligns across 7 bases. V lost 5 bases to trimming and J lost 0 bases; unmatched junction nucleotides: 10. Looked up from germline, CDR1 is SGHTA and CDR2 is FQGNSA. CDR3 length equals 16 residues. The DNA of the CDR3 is TGTGCCAGCAGCGCTCTGGGACAGATGAGCTCCTACGAGCAGTACTTC. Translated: CASSALGQMSSYEQYF.

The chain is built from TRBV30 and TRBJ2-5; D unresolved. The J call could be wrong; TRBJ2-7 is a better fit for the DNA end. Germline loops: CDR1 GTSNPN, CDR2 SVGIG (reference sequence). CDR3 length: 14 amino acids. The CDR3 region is CAWSVPPGTYEQYF. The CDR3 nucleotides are TGTGCCTGGAGTGTACCCCCAGGAACCTACGAGCAGTACTTC.

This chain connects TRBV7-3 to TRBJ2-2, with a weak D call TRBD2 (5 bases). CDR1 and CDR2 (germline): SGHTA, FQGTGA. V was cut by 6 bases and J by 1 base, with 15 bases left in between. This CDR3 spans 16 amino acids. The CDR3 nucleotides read TGTGCCAGCAGGCTGCAATCGGGGATGAACACCGGGGAGCTGTTTTTT. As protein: CASRLQSGMNTGELFF.

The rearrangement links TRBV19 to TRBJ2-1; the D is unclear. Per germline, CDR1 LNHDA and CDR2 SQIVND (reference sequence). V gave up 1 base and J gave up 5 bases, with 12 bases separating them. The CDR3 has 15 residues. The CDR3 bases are TGTGCCAGTAGTATAGTGGGCGCCGCGAACAATGAGCAGTTCTTC. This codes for CASSIVGAANNEQFF. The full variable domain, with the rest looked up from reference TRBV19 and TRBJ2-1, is DGGITQSPKYLFRKEGQNVTLSCEQNLNHDAMYWYRQDPGQGLRLIYYSQIVNDFQKGDIAEGYSVSREKKESFPLTVTSAQKNPTAFYLCASSIVGAANNEQFFGPGTRLTVL.

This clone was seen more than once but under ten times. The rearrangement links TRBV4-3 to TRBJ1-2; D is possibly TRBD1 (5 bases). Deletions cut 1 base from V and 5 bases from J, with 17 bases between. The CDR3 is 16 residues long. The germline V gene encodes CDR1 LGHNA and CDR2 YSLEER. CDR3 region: CASSQGIAGQLYGYTF. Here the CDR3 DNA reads TGCGCCAGCAGCCAAGGAATTGCGGGGCAGCTTTATGGCTACACCTTC.

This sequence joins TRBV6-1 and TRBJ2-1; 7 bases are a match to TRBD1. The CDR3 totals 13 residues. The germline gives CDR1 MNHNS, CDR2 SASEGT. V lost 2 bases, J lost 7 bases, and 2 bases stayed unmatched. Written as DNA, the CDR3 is TGTGCCAGCAGTGAAAGGGGGCGGAATGAGCAGTTCTTC. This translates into CASSERGRNEQFF.